This T cell receptor (beta chain) was captured in a study of CD8 T cells in ankylosing spondylitis. TCRdb called the 5' RACE reads again in MiXCR, with one record for every CDR3 protein. This table holds some 270,000 distinct CDR3 sequences, roughly a third found once. This CDR3 has 17 residues. CDR1 is MNHEY and CDR2 is SMNVEV in the germline V gene (reference sequence). V was clipped by 5 bases and J by 1 base; unmatched bases: 7. In this sample, this clonotype turned up a few times. The source material was blood, either unsorted or a sorted T cell fraction (not recorded which). The receptor's source is a male donor with ankylosing spondylitis or in good health (not recorded which). This chain links TRBV27 with TRBJ2-3; 12 bases agree with TRBD1. CDR3 in DNA: TGTGCCAGCAGTCCTGAAGGGGACAGGGGGCGCACAGATACGCAGTATTTT. This codes for CASSPEGDRGRTDTQYF.